This T cell receptor (beta chain) appears in the sequencing data of a study of CD8 T cells in ankylosing spondylitis. This clonotype was seen repeatedly, ten times or more. Germline V CDR1 and CDR2: LGHDT, YNNKEL (reference sequence). The CDR3 is 14 amino acids. V dropped 2 bases and J dropped 6 bases, with 11 bases sitting between them. TCRdb redid the calling of the 5' RACE reads with MiXCR, one entry per CDR3 protein. The sample holds 200,000 or so distinct CDR3 sequences; over 10% are singletons and the top ten take around 10%. Sequenced input: blood, either unsorted or a sorted T cell fraction (not recorded which). The sequence was collected from a female donor with ankylosing spondylitis or in good health (not recorded which). The chain combines TRBV3-1 with TRBJ2-1, with D tentatively TRBD1 (6 bases). The CDR3 nucleotides are TGTGCCAGCAGCCAAACCAGGGGTGCCAATGAGCAGTTCTTC. This gives the protein CASSQTRGANEQFF.